A selection of T cell receptor beta chains follows, all from one sample in a study of tumor-infiltrating lymphocytes in localized non-small cell lung cancer. Sequencing was performed with immunoSEQ multiplex PCR; in TCRdb, only in-frame clones are kept and a portion is missing. The table shows about 12,000 clones, with approximately 85% occurring only once. Sample: uninvolved lung tissue not adjacent to the tumor. The receptors come from a human donor with non-small cell lung cancer. Both conserved end residues are part of each CDR3. A D gene is named only where the DNA matches it firmly. Clone sizes are given selectively: once, few, many, or a class where the clone is expanded.

clone size,V gene,D gene,J gene,CDR3 protein,CDR3 DNA
-,TRBV29-1,TRBD2,TRBJ2-1,CSVEDTSGTSSSYNEQFF,TGCAGCGTTGAAGATACTAGCGGGACTTCTAGCTCCTACAATGAGCAGTTCTTC
once,TRBV5-5,TRBD1,TRBJ1-4,CASSLDTGGGDEKLFF,TGTGCCAGCAGCTTGGATACAGGGGGAGGCGATGAAAAACTGTTTTTT
-,TRBV6-5,-,TRBJ2-6,CASTLGSGANVLTF,TGTGCCAGCACCCTCGGCTCTGGGGCCAACGTCCTGACTTTC
-,TRBV5-1,-,TRBJ1-1,CASSLEFSNTEAFF,TGCGCCAGCAGCTTGGAGTTTTCGAACACTGAAGCTTTCTTT
-,TRBV5-4,-,TRBJ1-3,CASSLEASGNTIYF,TGTGCCAGCAGCTTGGAAGCGAGTGGAAACACCATATATTTT
-,TRBV2,-,TRBJ2-1,CASSERGPIYNEQFF,TGTGCCAGCAGTGAGCGGGGCCCGATTTACAATGAGCAGTTCTTC
-,TRBV5-1,-,TRBJ1-1,CASSWADSFDTEAFF,TGCGCCAGCAGCTGGGCGGACAGTTTTGACACTGAAGCTTTCTTT
-,TRBV2,TRBD2,TRBJ2-7,CASSGASGRSEQYF,TGTGCCAGCAGTGGGGCCAGCGGGAGAAGTGAGCAGTACTTC
-,TRBV19,-,TRBJ1-1,CATDRGESVGEAFF,TGTGCCACCGACCGGGGAGAGTCAGTGGGGGAAGCTTTCTTT
-,TRBV5-4,TRBD2,TRBJ2-6,CASSLSLLAGGENVLTF,TGTGCCAGCAGCTTGAGCTTGCTAGCGGGGGGGGAAAATGTCCTGACTTTC
once,TRBV2,TRBD1,TRBJ2-2,CASRDRKRTGELFF,TGTGCCAGCAGGGACAGGAAGAGGACCGGGGAGCTGTTTTTT
-,TRBV30,TRBD2,TRBJ2-3,CAWSITSGYTQYF,TGTGCCTGGAGTATCACTAGCGGTTATACGCAGTATTTT